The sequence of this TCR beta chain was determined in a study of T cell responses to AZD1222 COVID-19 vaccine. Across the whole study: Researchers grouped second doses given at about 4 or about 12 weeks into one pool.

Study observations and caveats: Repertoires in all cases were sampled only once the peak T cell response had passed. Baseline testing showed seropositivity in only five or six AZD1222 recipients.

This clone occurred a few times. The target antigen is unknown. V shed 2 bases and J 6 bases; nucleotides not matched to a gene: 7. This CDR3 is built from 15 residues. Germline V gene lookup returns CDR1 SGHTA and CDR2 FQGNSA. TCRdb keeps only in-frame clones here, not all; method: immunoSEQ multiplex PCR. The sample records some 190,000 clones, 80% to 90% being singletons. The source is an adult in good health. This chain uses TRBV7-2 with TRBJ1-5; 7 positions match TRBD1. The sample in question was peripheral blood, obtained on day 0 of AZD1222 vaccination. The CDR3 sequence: CASSLQDRTFQPQHF. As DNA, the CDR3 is TGTGCCAGCAGCTTACAGGACAGGACCTTTCAGCCCCAGCATTTT.